The T cell receptor beta chain described here comes from a study of Graves' ophthalmopathy and Graves' hyperthyroidism. Study overall: Samples of peripheral blood were obtained at initial diagnosis, prior to treatment of any kind. Study observations and caveats: The authors also found most expanded thyroid clonotypes above 0.001 frequency in blood.

The study enrolled ophthalmopathy donors with moderate-to-severe activity, CAS ≥3, NOSPECS ≥4 and duration under 3 months. Amplification targeted the TCR beta CDR3 regions, with RNA transcripts as the source material. An initial RT-PCR round employing HTBI primers preceded a second-round multiplex PCR. Via MiXCR, TCRdb re-called the multiplex PCR reads, giving one row per CDR3 protein. The data show about 740,000 distinct CDR3 sequences, around 40% seen once. This clonotype was counted a single time. Its target is not known. A much larger clone lies one base from this, so it may be a read error. This is likely a read error, given that the CDR3 carries no conserved phenylalanine or tryptophan at its end. CDR1 and CDR2 from the germline V gene are SGHNT and YYREEE (reference sequence). The CDR3 has 14 residues. V lost 4 bases and J 3 bases, leaving 11 bases between the germline ends.

The sequencing input was peripheral blood. This chain uses TRBV5-4 with TRBJ1-5; no clear D. The TCR was taken from an adult man with Graves' ophthalmopathy. In nucleotides, the CDR3 is TGTGCCAGCAGCCAAGATCGGCTCAATCAGCCCCAGCATCTT. Protein: CASSQDRLNQPQHL.